This T cell receptor beta chain stems from a study of blood T cell repertoires in COVID-19. Study at large: Sites across the United States, Italy and Spain contributed samples from acute and convalescent COVID-19. Sample material is recorded as cDNA or gDNA derived from T cells, B-cell-depleted T cells, or PBMCs.

Germline CDR1 reads GTSNPN; CDR2 reads SVGIG (reference sequence). V dropped 7 bases and J dropped 0 bases, with 11 bases sitting between them. The CDR3 loop spans 13 amino acids. Seattle participants joined during active infection and were tracked over time. The protocol was immunoSEQ multiplex PCR, while the TCRdb copy is restricted to in-frame clones and leaves out a portion. The data show about 310,000 clones, roughly 90% seen once. This TCR came from a woman aged 25 to 45 with COVID-19, enrolled during active disease. The sequencing sample was made of peripheral blood. The chain uses TRBV30 and TRBJ2-3; possible D gene TRBD2, 6 bases. The CDR3 DNA is TGTGCCTCCGTGCGGGATAGCACAGATACGCAGTATTTT. This sequence encodes CASVRDSTDTQYF.